A single sample gave rise to the 23 T cell receptor beta chains below, sequenced in a study of blood T cell repertoires in COVID-19 (TCRdb year 2020). The library was made by the immunoSEQ multiplex PCR assay. TCRdb carries this immuneACCESS record with in-frame sequences only. Its versions omit some clonotypes, under half of them owing to an unresolved V gene in the studies checked, with the rest unexplained. Across this sample there are 110,000 to 150,000 clones, with about 89% seen only once. Roughly 12% of the sample lies in the top ten. Material for sequencing was PBMCs or T cells enriched from blood (not recorded which). These receptors were obtained from a man in his sixties who had recovered from COVID-19.

The chain uses TRBV7-9 and TRBJ2-3; a weak D match, TRBD1 (5 bases). V lost 5 bases to trimming and J lost 1 base, with 10 bases between them. This CDR3 has 14 amino acids. The germline CDR1 and CDR2 sequences are SEHNR and FQNEAQ (reference sequence). In DNA, the CDR3 is TGTGCCAGCAGCCGTACGACAGGCACAGATACGCAGTATTTT. It specifies CASSRTTGTDTQYF.

The chain links TRBV7-6 to TRBJ2-7, with D perhaps TRBD2 (5 bases). CDR3 size: 16 residues. V shed 2 bases and J shed 9 bases, with 23 bases lying between them. From germline, CDR1 is SGHVS and CDR2 FNYEAQ. The CDR3 loop is CASSLTLAGNGVRQYF. CDR3 DNA sequence: TGTGCCAGCAGCTTAACTTTGGCGGGTAACGGGGTCCGGCAGTACTTC.

This sequence joins TRBV6-5 and TRBJ2-1; TRBD2 matches at 14 bases. The CDR3 is made up of 14 amino acids. V was clipped by 7 bases and J by 9 bases; unmatched bases: 5. Germline V gene sequence: CDR1 MNHEY, CDR2 SVGAGI. CDR3 sequence: CASTPGLAGVEQFF. CDR3 sequence (DNA): TGTGCCAGCACCCCGGGACTAGCGGGAGTTGAGCAGTTCTTC.

This clone was observed once. The chain links TRBV5-5 to TRBJ1-2; D not certain. The CDR3 spans 16 residues. The germline gives CDR1 SGHKS, CDR2 YYEKEE (reference sequence). The ends were cut back, 1 base at V and 4 bases at J, with 17 bases in the middle. CDR3 coding DNA: TGTGCCAGCAGCTTGCACGGACGCGGGCTGCCCTATGGCTACACCTTC. Protein product: CASSLHGRGLPYGYTF.

The chain carries TRBV19 and TRBJ2-2, with 9 bases aligning to TRBD2. The CDR3 is 15 residues long. Trimming took 6 bases from V and 2 from J; bases not matched to a gene: 4. CDR1 is LNHDA, CDR2 SQIVND, per germline (reference sequence). CDR3 DNA sequence: TGTGCCAGTAGGACTAGCGGAGTTAACACCGGGGAGCTGTTTTTT. Translating gives CASRTSGVNTGELFF.

The chain uses TRBV29-1 and TRBJ1-2, with 7 bases that match TRBD1. Germline trimming cut 4 bases from V and 2 bases from J; bases unmatched to any gene: 4. Germline V gene lookup returns CDR1 SQVTM and CDR2 ANQGSEA. This CDR3 has 13 amino acids. The CDR3 region is CSVGTGRNYGYTF. In nucleotides, the CDR3 is TGCAGCGTTGGGACAGGTCGGAACTATGGCTACACCTTC.

V is TRBV11-2 and J is TRBJ1-1; 8 bases line up with TRBD1. Germline V gene sequence: CDR1 SGHAT, CDR2 FQNNGV. The junction had 10 bases not matched to a gene; V was cut back by 4 bases and J by 3 bases. The CDR3 totals 16 residues. CDR3 nucleotide sequence: TGTGCCAGCAGCTCCCTCAGGGGGCGTTTGGACACTGAAGCTTTCTTT. Its translation: CASSSLRGRLDTEAFF.

The chain employs TRBV5-1 and TRBJ2-5; 10 positions agree with TRBD2. V dropped 3 bases and J dropped 4; count of bases not matched to a gene: 3. The V gene's germline CDR1 is SGHRS and CDR2 YFSETQ. The CDR3 length is 14 residues. This CDR3 reads CASSSGTSAETQYF. In DNA form, the CDR3 reads TGCGCCAGCAGCTCCGGGACTAGCGCAGAGACCCAGTACTTC.

This chain connects TRBV10-2 to TRBJ1-3; 10 positions agree with TRBD1. V was pared by 3 bases and J by 3 bases, with 5 bases of the junction left unmatched. Looked up from germline, CDR1 is WSHSY and CDR2 is SAAADI. This CDR3 is built from 16 residues. CDR3 coding DNA: TGCGCCAGCAGTGATCGACAGGGGGCTCTTGGAAACACCATATATTTT. Translation: CASSDRQGALGNTIYF.

V usage is TRBV12-3 or TRBV12-4 and J usage is TRBJ1-1; 9 bases map to TRBD1. The V and J ends lost 6 bases and 5 bases, in that order; junction bases with no gene match: 4. The CDR3 extends over 13 amino acids. CDR3 loop: CASRDRGGTEAFF. CDR3 nucleotide sequence: TGTGCCAGCAGGGACAGGGGAGGAACTGAAGCTTTCTTT.

This clone was counted once. V usage is TRBV18 and J usage is TRBJ1-5; the match to TRBD1 covers 8 bases. J gave up 6 bases and V 4 bases, and 5 bases lay outside the gene matches. The germline V gene encodes CDR1 KGHSH and CDR2 LQKENI. The CDR3 loop spans 14 amino acids. This CDR3 is CASSLDRGGQPQHF. CDR3 bases: TGTGCCAGCTCACTAGACAGGGGCGGTCAGCCCCAGCATTTT.

J is TRBJ2-1 and V is TRBV27, with D tentatively TRBD1 (5 bases). V was shortened by 2 bases and J by 3 bases, with 14 bases between the two germline ends. From germline, CDR1 is MNHEY and CDR2 SMNVEV (reference sequence). The CDR3 has 16 residues. CDR3 nucleotides: TGTGCCAGCAGTTTACTACCCCTCGACAGCTACAATGAGCAGTTCTTC. Encoded protein: CASSLLPLDSYNEQFF.

The CDR3 region has the DNA TGTGCCAGCAGCCGGGACAGCGCACAAGAGACCCAGTACTTC. Protein: CASSRDSAQETQYF. The chain combines TRBV11-1 with TRBJ2-5; 7 positions match TRBD1. Unmatched junction bases numbered 5, after V lost 5 bases and J lost 2 bases. The CDR3 loop spans 14 amino acids. Germline V CDR1 and CDR2: SGHAT, FQDESV (reference sequence).

The rearrangement uses TRBV30 and TRBJ1-6; no clear D gene. There are 16 residues in the CDR3. V lost 3 bases, J lost 0 bases, and 12 bases lay in between. Germline V CDR1 and CDR2: GTSNPN, SVGIG (reference sequence). In DNA, the CDR3 is TGTGCCTGGAGGAAGATTTCAGGCTCCTATAATTCACCCCTCCACTTT. Translated, it gives CAWRKISGSYNSPLHF.

The chain joins TRBV18 to TRBJ1-4, with 8 bases aligning to TRBD1. CDR3 size: 14 residues. Trimming at V came to 3 bases and at J to 8 bases, leaving 5 bases not matched to a gene. The germline V gene has CDR1 KGHSH and CDR2 LQKENI. The CDR3 sequence is CASSPGTGLEKLFF. CDR3 DNA: TGTGCCAGCTCACCCGGGACAGGCCTCGAAAAACTGTTTTTT.

In this sample, this clone turned up once. The V gene is TRBV4-1, the J gene TRBJ2-1; 7 nucleotides agree with TRBD2. Trimming cost V 0 bases and J 3 bases; bases outside gene matches: 5. This CDR3 region has 16 residues. Germline V gene data show CDR1 as MGHRA and CDR2 as YSYEKL. CDR3: CASSQEERGVYNEQFF. The CDR3 DNA is TGCGCCAGCAGCCAAGAGGAGCGGGGAGTCTACAATGAGCAGTTCTTC.

The CDR3 loop reads CASSHRTGFLYGYTF. The DNA for the CDR3 is TGTGCCAGCAGCCATAGGACAGGGTTTTTGTATGGCTACACCTTC. The chain joins TRBV5-4 to TRBJ1-2; 8 nucleotides align to TRBD1. CDR1 and CDR2 from the germline V gene are SGHNT and YYREEE (reference sequence). This CDR3 contains 15 residues. J was trimmed by 5 bases and V by 4 bases; bases with no gene match: 10.

This chain joins TRBV7-8 and TRBJ1-3, with D tentatively TRBD1 (5 bases). This CDR3 has 14 residues. Trimming took 5 bases from V and 1 from J, leaving 9 bases between them. The germline V gene encodes CDR1 SGHVS and CDR2 FQNEAQ. The DNA of the CDR3 is TGTGCCAGCAGCCTCGGGGGGTCTGGAAACACCATATATTTT. This translates into CASSLGGSGNTIYF.

The chain has TRBV5-5 and TRBJ1-2, with TRBD1 as a possible D gene (5 bases). V was cut by 4 bases and J by 3 bases, with 13 bases left in between. CDR1 and CDR2 (germline): SGHKS, YYEKEE (reference sequence). The CDR3 has 14 residues. The CDR3 reads CASSATGGDYGYTF. The CDR3 DNA reads TGTGCCAGCAGCGCGACTGGGGGGGACTATGGCTACACCTTC.

The rearrangement uses TRBV6-5 and TRBJ2-7; TRBD1 agrees at 7 bases. Per the germline V gene, CDR1 is MNHEY and CDR2 is SVGAGI. Losses at the gene ends were 10 bases for V and 4 bases for J; bases not matched to a gene: 13. This CDR3 is built from 14 residues. The CDR3 DNA reads TGTGCCACCAAGAGGTCTAGACAGGGATACGAGCAGTACTTC. This gives the protein CATKRSRQGYEQYF.

This chain joins TRBV19 and TRBJ2-2, with 7 bases matching TRBD1. CDR3 length: 14 residues. CDR1 is LNHDA, CDR2 SQIVND, per germline (reference sequence). Trimming at V came to 6 bases and at J to 4 bases, leaving 5 bases not matched to a gene. CDR3 amino acids: CASRLPGGTGELFF. The DNA of the CDR3 is TGTGCCAGTAGGCTCCCAGGGGGCACCGGGGAGCTGTTTTTT.

The chain recombines TRBV5-4 with TRBJ2-5; 10 nucleotides line up with TRBD1. This CDR3 region has 15 residues. Germline lookup yields CDR1 SGHNT and CDR2 YYREEE (reference sequence). Losses at the gene ends were 0 bases for V and 5 bases for J; bases not matched to a gene: 4. CDR3 nucleotide sequence: TGTGCCAGCAGCTTGGGGGACAGGGGCCGGGAGACCCAGTACTTC. As protein: CASSLGDRGRETQYF. Based on the CDR3 plus reference TRBV5-4 and TRBJ2-5, the full variable domain is ETGVTQSPTHLIKTRGQQVTLRCSSQSGHNTVSWYQQALGQGPQFIFQYYREEENGRGNFPPRFSGLQFPNYSSELNVNALELDDSALYLCASSLGDRGRETQYFGPGTRLLVL.

The chain is built from TRBV28 and TRBJ1-5, with D tentatively TRBD1 (5 bases). Trimming removed 3 bases from V and 4 bases from J, with 13 bases in between. The CDR3 consists of 15 residues. The V gene's germline CDR1 is MDHEN and CDR2 SYDVKM. The DNA of the CDR3 is TGTGCCAGCAGTTTGAGTCTTACAGGAAATCAGCCCCAGCATTTT. The encoded protein is CASSLSLTGNQPQHF.